The rows below give T cell receptor beta chains drawn from one sample of a study of T cell clones after liver transplantation. TCRdb keeps only in-frame clones here, not all; method: immunoSEQ multiplex PCR. The profile shows about 120,000 clones, over 75% of them singletons. Material: CD4+ T cells from blood, obtained 12 months after liver transplant. Receptor source: a human patient who received a liver transplant. Some T cells may be transferred from the graft donor. CDR3s include the opening cysteine and the closing phenylalanine or tryptophan. Each record gives: D gene, V gene, clone size, J gene, CDR3 protein, CDR3 DNA. A D gene is named only where the DNA matches it firmly. Only some rows state a clone size, as once, few, many or a class for expanded clones.

d_gene: .; v_gene: TRBV6-1; abundance: .; j_gene: TRBJ2-7; CDR3aa: CASSAPGVAAWEQYF; CDR3nt: TGTGCCAGCAGTGCGCCCGGGGTGGCAGCGTGGGAGCAGTACTTC
d_gene: TRBD1; v_gene: TRBV6-4; abundance: .; j_gene: TRBJ2-3; CDR3aa: CASSQQGTDTQYF; CDR3nt: TGTGCCAGCAGCCAACAGGGGACAGATACGCAGTATTTT
d_gene: .; v_gene: TRBV5-1; abundance: .; j_gene: TRBJ2-7; CDR3aa: CASSSPDPGDEQYF; CDR3nt: TGCGCCAGCAGCTCTCCGGACCCGGGGGACGAGCAGTACTTC
d_gene: .; v_gene: TRBV11-3; abundance: .; j_gene: TRBJ2-2; CDR3aa: CASSLIPAGTGELFF; CDR3nt: TGTGCCAGCAGCTTAATTCCTGCGGGGACCGGGGAGCTGTTTTTT
d_gene: .; v_gene: TRBV5-1; abundance: .; j_gene: TRBJ2-3; CDR3aa: CASSFPNGADTQYF; CDR3nt: TGCGCCAGCAGCTTTCCGAACGGGGCAGATACGCAGTATTTT
d_gene: .; v_gene: TRBV11-2; abundance: .; j_gene: TRBJ1-3; CDR3aa: CASSSTGLHSGNTIYF; CDR3nt: TGTGCCAGCAGCTCGACCGGGCTCCATTCAGGAAACACCATATATTTT
d_gene: TRBD2; v_gene: TRBV25-1; abundance: few; j_gene: TRBJ2-1; CDR3aa: CASSVLAGSSYNEQFF; CDR3nt: TGTGCCAGCAGTGTGCTAGCGGGTAGCTCCTACAATGAGCAGTTCTTC
d_gene: .; v_gene: TRBV5-4; abundance: .; j_gene: TRBJ2-6; CDR3aa: CASSEYTSSGANVLTF; CDR3nt: TGTGCCAGCAGCGAATATACCAGCTCTGGGGCCAACGTCCTGACTTTC
d_gene: TRBD2; v_gene: TRBV28; abundance: .; j_gene: TRBJ2-2; CDR3aa: CASSFVGGSIGELFF; CDR3nt: TGTGCCAGCAGTTTTGTAGGCGGGAGTATTGGGGAGCTGTTTTTT
d_gene: TRBD2; v_gene: TRBV19; abundance: .; j_gene: TRBJ2-1; CDR3aa: CASSPSGTTLIYNEQFF; CDR3nt: TGTGCCAGTAGTCCTAGCGGGACAACGTTAATTTACAATGAGCAGTTCTTC
d_gene: .; v_gene: TRBV10-3; abundance: .; j_gene: TRBJ1-4; CDR3aa: CAIGEGMANEKLFF; CDR3nt: TGTGCCATCGGGGAGGGGATGGCTAATGAAAAACTGTTTTTT
d_gene: TRBD2; v_gene: TRBV11-2; abundance: .; j_gene: TRBJ2-2; CDR3aa: CASSQGLAGSTGELFF; CDR3nt: TGTGCCAGCAGCCAAGGACTAGCGGGCAGCACCGGGGAGCTGTTTTTT
d_gene: .; v_gene: TRBV5-4; abundance: .; j_gene: TRBJ2-2; CDR3aa: CASSSPPGTTGELFF; CDR3nt: TGTGCCAGCAGCTCCCCCCCGGGTACAACCGGGGAGCTGTTTTTT
d_gene: TRBD2; v_gene: TRBV5-1; abundance: .; j_gene: TRBJ2-5; CDR3aa: CASSSGLAGGETQYF; CDR3nt: TGCGCCAGCAGCTCCGGACTAGCGGGAGGTGAGACCCAGTACTTC
d_gene: .; v_gene: TRBV7-8; abundance: .; j_gene: TRBJ2-1; CDR3aa: CASSPPDLREQFF; CDR3nt: TGTGCCAGCAGCCCCCCAGATTTGAGGGAGCAGTTCTTC
d_gene: TRBD1; v_gene: TRBV28; abundance: .; j_gene: TRBJ1-5; CDR3aa: CASSSLRQGAFQPQHF; CDR3nt: TGTGCCAGCAGTTCGTTGCGGCAGGGGGCGTTTCAGCCCCAGCATTTT
d_gene: TRBD1; v_gene: TRBV11-2; abundance: .; j_gene: TRBJ2-4; CDR3aa: CASSPRQGLTKNIQYF; CDR3nt: TGTGCCAGCAGCCCCCGACAGGGGTTAACCAAAAACATTCAGTACTTC
d_gene: .; v_gene: TRBV5-7; abundance: .; j_gene: TRBJ1-5; CDR3aa: CASSLVRYYSNQPQHF; CDR3nt: TGTGCCAGCAGCTTGGTCAGGTACTATAGCAATCAGCCCCAGCATTTT
d_gene: .; v_gene: TRBV28; abundance: .; j_gene: TRBJ2-3; CDR3aa: CASSFPGTASTDTQYF; CDR3nt: TGTGCCAGCAGTTTCCCTGGGACGGCCAGCACAGATACGCAGTATTTT
d_gene: .; v_gene: TRBV19; abundance: few; j_gene: TRBJ1-1; CDR3aa: CASSFRGGMNTEAFF; CDR3nt: TGTGCCAGTAGTTTCCGGGGAGGTATGAACACTGAAGCTTTCTTT
d_gene: .; v_gene: TRBV7-9; abundance: .; j_gene: TRBJ2-1; CDR3aa: CASSGGYNEQFF; CDR3nt: TGTGCCAGCAGCGGGGGCTACAATGAGCAGTTCTTC
d_gene: .; v_gene: TRBV5-1; abundance: .; j_gene: TRBJ1-4; CDR3aa: CASSRGATNEKLFF; CDR3nt: TGCGCCAGCAGTAGGGGGGCAACTAATGAAAAACTGTTTTTT
d_gene: .; v_gene: TRBV10-3; abundance: few; j_gene: TRBJ2-1; CDR3aa: CAISETGTVNEQFF; CDR3nt: TGTGCCATCAGTGAGACAGGGACCGTCAATGAGCAGTTCTTC
d_gene: .; v_gene: TRBV5-6; abundance: few; j_gene: TRBJ2-5; CDR3aa: CASSPGLQETQYF; CDR3nt: TGTGCCAGCAGCCCGGGACTTCAAGAGACCCAGTACTTC
d_gene: .; v_gene: TRBV15; abundance: .; j_gene: TRBJ1-5; CDR3aa: CATSRDRGIGQPQHF; CDR3nt: TGTGCCACCAGCAGAGATAGAGGCATTGGTCAGCCCCAGCATTTT
d_gene: TRBD2; v_gene: TRBV7-2; abundance: .; j_gene: TRBJ2-7; CDR3aa: CASRQGLAAKSSYEQYF; CDR3nt: TGTGCCAGCAGACAGGGACTAGCGGCGAAAAGCTCCTACGAGCAGTACTTC
d_gene: .; v_gene: TRBV28; abundance: .; j_gene: TRBJ2-7; CDR3aa: CASSKNSYEQYF; CDR3nt: TGTGCCAGCAGTAAAAACTCCTACGAGCAGTACTTC
d_gene: .; v_gene: TRBV9; abundance: .; j_gene: TRBJ2-1; CDR3aa: CASSASNNEQFF; CDR3nt: TGTGCCAGCAGCGCAAGCAACAATGAGCAGTTCTTC
d_gene: .; v_gene: TRBV6-1; abundance: .; j_gene: TRBJ1-5; CDR3aa: CASSEEVGLRPQHF; CDR3nt: TGTGCCAGCAGTGAAGAGGTGGGCCTACGTCCCCAGCATTTT
d_gene: .; v_gene: TRBV28; abundance: .; j_gene: TRBJ1-5; CDR3aa: CASRDGTSNQPQHF; CDR3nt: TGTGCCAGCAGGGACGGGACAAGCAATCAGCCCCAGCATTTT
d_gene: .; v_gene: TRBV6-1; abundance: .; j_gene: TRBJ1-1; CDR3aa: CASSLTGYNTEAFF; CDR3nt: TGTGCCAGCAGCCTAACCGGGTATAACACTGAAGCTTTCTTT
d_gene: .; v_gene: TRBV28; abundance: .; j_gene: TRBJ1-2; CDR3aa: CASSLFGGDGYTF; CDR3nt: TGTGCCAGCAGTTTATTCGGGGGAGATGGCTACACCTTC
d_gene: .; v_gene: TRBV21-1; abundance: .; j_gene: TRBJ2-4; CDR3aa: CASSNTGWRNIQYF; CDR3nt: TGTGCCAGCAGCAATACGGGGTGGCGGAACATTCAGTACTTC
d_gene: TRBD2; v_gene: TRBV7-8; abundance: .; j_gene: TRBJ2-5; CDR3aa: CASSLGPSSGAQETQYF; CDR3nt: TGTGCCAGCAGCTTAGGACCGTCTAGCGGTGCTCAAGAGACCCAGTACTTC
d_gene: TRBD1; v_gene: TRBV18; abundance: .; j_gene: TRBJ2-2; CDR3aa: CASSATGTGVSGELFF; CDR3nt: TGTGCCAGCTCAGCGACCGGGACAGGGGTGAGCGGGGAGCTGTTTTTT
d_gene: .; v_gene: TRBV6-1; abundance: .; j_gene: TRBJ1-4; CDR3aa: CASNPGPLNEKLFF; CDR3nt: TGTGCCAGCAATCCGGGACCTCTTAATGAAAAACTGTTTTTT
d_gene: .; v_gene: TRBV5-4; abundance: .; j_gene: TRBJ2-3; CDR3aa: CASSPTVGTSTDTQYF; CDR3nt: TGTGCCAGCAGTCCAACGGTGGGGACTAGCACAGATACGCAGTATTTT
d_gene: .; v_gene: TRBV15; abundance: .; j_gene: TRBJ1-3; CDR3aa: CATSRDQGRGNTIYF; CDR3nt: TGTGCCACCAGCAGAGATCAAGGGAGGGGAAACACCATATATTTT
d_gene: TRBD1; v_gene: TRBV6-1; abundance: .; j_gene: TRBJ1-1; CDR3aa: CASSAKTGATEAFF; CDR3nt: TGTGCCAGCAGTGCCAAGACAGGGGCCACTGAAGCTTTCTTT
d_gene: .; v_gene: TRBV27; abundance: .; j_gene: TRBJ2-3; CDR3aa: CASSTSTATSTDTQYF; CDR3nt: TGTGCCAGCTCCACGTCGACCGCTACTAGCACAGATACGCAGTATTTT
d_gene: TRBD2; v_gene: TRBV12-5; abundance: .; j_gene: TRBJ2-7; CDR3aa: CASGLPTAYGTSGRRAYEQYF; CDR3nt: TGTGCTAGTGGTTTGCCGACCGCTTACGGGACTAGCGGGAGGAGAGCCTACGAGCAGTACTTC
d_gene: .; v_gene: TRBV19; abundance: .; j_gene: TRBJ1-5; CDR3aa: CASSIQGGISNQPQHF; CDR3nt: TGTGCCAGTAGTATACAAGGGGGTATTAGCAATCAGCCCCAGCATTTT
d_gene: .; v_gene: TRBV11-3; abundance: .; j_gene: TRBJ1-1; CDR3aa: CASSPRGGGTEAFF; CDR3nt: TGTGCCAGCAGCCCCCGGGGCGGTGGCACTGAAGCTTTCTTT
d_gene: .; v_gene: TRBV10-3; abundance: .; j_gene: TRBJ2-7; CDR3aa: CAISGRGYEQYF; CDR3nt: TGTGCCATCAGTGGCAGGGGCTACGAGCAGTACTTC
d_gene: TRBD2; v_gene: TRBV7-8; abundance: .; j_gene: TRBJ2-2; CDR3aa: CASSPSWLAGGPGELFF; CDR3nt: TGTGCCAGCAGCCCCTCATGGCTAGCGGGAGGACCCGGGGAGCTGTTTTTT
d_gene: .; v_gene: TRBV4-3; abundance: .; j_gene: TRBJ2-1; CDR3aa: CASSQDLGTSYNEQFF; CDR3nt: TGCGCCAGCAGCCAAGATCTGGGAACCTCCTACAATGAGCAGTTCTTC
d_gene: .; v_gene: TRBV6-5; abundance: .; j_gene: TRBJ2-1; CDR3aa: CASSFSHSRGQFF; CDR3nt: TGTGCCAGCAGCTTCTCACACAGCCGAGGACAGTTCTTC
d_gene: .; v_gene: TRBV30; abundance: once; j_gene: TRBJ1-5; CDR3aa: CAWSGLVGNQPQHF; CDR3nt: TGTGCCTGGAGTGGGTTGGTGGGGAATCAGCCCCAGCATTTT
d_gene: TRBD2; v_gene: TRBV19; abundance: .; j_gene: TRBJ2-7; CDR3aa: CASSIAGGSSYEQYF; CDR3nt: TGTGCCAGTAGTATAGCGGGAGGTTCCTCCTACGAGCAGTACTTC
d_gene: .; v_gene: TRBV2; abundance: .; j_gene: TRBJ1-2; CDR3aa: CASRGDPSGYTF; CDR3nt: TGTGCCAGCAGGGGGGACCCCAGCGGCTACACCTTC
d_gene: .; v_gene: TRBV2; abundance: .; j_gene: TRBJ2-1; CDR3aa: CASRRGESSYNEQFF; CDR3nt: TGTGCCAGCAGGCGAGGGGAGAGCTCCTACAATGAGCAGTTCTTC
d_gene: .; v_gene: TRBV10-3; abundance: .; j_gene: TRBJ1-3; CDR3aa: CAISEGRISGNTIYF; CDR3nt: TGTGCCATCAGTGAAGGACGGATATCTGGAAACACCATATATTTT
d_gene: .; v_gene: TRBV28; abundance: .; j_gene: TRBJ1-1; CDR3aa: CASGVGNTEAFF; CDR3nt: TGTGCTAGTGGGGTCGGGAACACTGAAGCTTTCTTT
d_gene: TRBD1; v_gene: TRBV5-1; abundance: .; j_gene: TRBJ2-2; CDR3aa: CASSPRQGNTGELFF; CDR3nt: TGCGCCAGCAGCCCCCGACAGGGAAACACCGGGGAGCTGTTTTTT
d_gene: .; v_gene: TRBV5-1; abundance: .; j_gene: TRBJ2-3; CDR3aa: CASSFFGTTDTQYF; CDR3nt: TGCGCCAGCAGCTTTTTCGGGACAACAGATACGCAGTATTTT
d_gene: .; v_gene: TRBV28; abundance: .; j_gene: TRBJ1-2; CDR3aa: CATAAPTTGYTF; CDR3nt: TGTGCCACCGCGGCCCCCACTACGGGCTACACCTTC
d_gene: TRBD2; v_gene: TRBV4-3; abundance: once; j_gene: TRBJ2-1; CDR3aa: CASSQGLAGAREQFF; CDR3nt: TGCGCCAGCAGCCAAGGACTAGCGGGCGCTAGGGAGCAGTTCTTC